This T cell receptor beta chain was recorded in a study of blood T cell repertoires in COVID-19. About the research overall: Sources were T cells, B-cell-depleted T cells, or PBMCs; the material itself was cDNA or gDNA.

TCRdb keeps only in-frame clones here, not all; method: immunoSEQ multiplex PCR. This table holds fewer than 90,000 clones, roughly 88% found once. The receptor was isolated from a woman of 80 years or more with active or convalescent COVID-19. The material sequenced was peripheral blood.

CDR3 coding DNA: TGTGCCAGCAGCTTAACGCGGGGGAGCTACAATGAGCAGTTCTTC. It codes for CASSLTRGSYNEQFF. V gene TRBV11-3 combines with J gene TRBJ2-1; TRBD2 matches at 7 bases. The germline V gene encodes CDR1 SGHNT and CDR2 YENEEA. This CDR3 is 15 amino acids long. The V segment lost 2 bases and the J segment 3 bases; nucleotides outside the gene matches: 4.